These 21 T cell receptor beta chains came from one sample sequenced in a study of shared clonotypes between healthy human individuals. Naive CD8 cells lacked CD45RO, underwent positive selection for CCR7 and left out terminally differentiated effector memory CD45RA+ cells. Assay used: immunoSEQ multiplex PCR; TCRdb lists only in-frame clones, some missing. The sample has about 2.1 million clones, just over 90% seen once. Sequenced sample: naive CD8+ T cells from PBMCs. The receptor source for this set is a man younger than 35 in good health. Some clones in this sample may be carry-over from other donors' samples.

The J gene is TRBJ2-1, the V gene TRBV19; 7 bases are a match to TRBD1. The CDR3 runs to 16 residues. The germline gives CDR1 LNHDA, CDR2 SQIVND (reference sequence). With 7 bases clipped from V and 6 bases from J, the junction kept 15 bases outside the gene matches. CDR3 protein: CASTLRGFGFGNEQFF. The CDR3 DNA is TGTGCCAGTACCCTCAGGGGGTTCGGATTTGGCAATGAGCAGTTCTTC.

About this clone itself: The same CDR3 can be traced to other DNA sequences in this sample. The CDR3 loop is CASSTPGYGYTF. CDR3 sequence (DNA): TGTGCCAGCAGTACCCCCGGATATGGCTACACCTTC. V is TRBV28 and J is TRBJ1-2; no clear D. This CDR3 has 12 amino acids. CDR1 and CDR2 from the germline V gene are MDHEN and SYDVKM. V lost 5 bases to trimming and J lost 5 bases, with 9 bases between them.

The rearrangement links TRBV6-5 to TRBJ1-5; TRBD1 aligns across 8 bases. Trimming at V came to 5 bases and at J to 7 bases, leaving 4 bases not matched to a gene. The CDR3 totals 13 residues. CDR1 and CDR2 from the germline V gene are MNHEY and SVGAGI. This chain's CDR3 is CASSPGQAQPQHF. Written as DNA, the CDR3 is TGTGCCAGCAGTCCGGGACAGGCCCAGCCCCAGCATTTT.

This clone was seen a single time. The chain recombines TRBV28 with TRBJ2-7; D unresolved. Germline CDR1 reads MDHEN; CDR2 reads SYDVKM. The CDR3 sequence is 13 residues long. Trimming removed 2 bases at V and 2 bases at J, with 7 bases between. The CDR3 here is CASSLEYPYEQYF. The CDR3 DNA follows: TGTGCCAGCAGTTTAGAATATCCCTACGAGCAGTACTTC.

The chain combines TRBV30 with TRBJ1-1, with D hard to call. This CDR3 spans 12 amino acids. Germline values: CDR1 GTSNPN, CDR2 SVGIG (reference sequence). V lost 5 bases to trimming and J lost 2 bases, with 9 bases between them. CDR3 nucleotide sequence: TGTGCCTGGGCCCCAGGAAACACTGAAGCTTTCTTT. The encoded protein is CAWAPGNTEAFF.

The chain links TRBV5-1 to TRBJ1-2, with 7 bases matching TRBD1. Germline trimming cut 2 bases from V and 5 bases from J; bases unmatched to any gene: 9. This CDR3 has 15 residues. Germline CDR1 and CDR2: SGHRS and YFSETQ. CDR3 residues: CASSLVMGQQYGYTF. CDR3 coding DNA: TGCGCCAGCAGCTTAGTGATGGGACAGCAGTATGGCTACACCTTC.

Note on this clone: At one boundary the junction diverges from the germline segment, which might be a read error. The CDR3 nucleotides read TGTGCCGGCAGCCAAGATGGGTGGAACACTGAAGCTTTCTTT. The encoded protein is CAGSQDGWNTEAFF. This chain links TRBV14 with TRBJ1-1; D unresolved. The CDR3 is made up of 14 amino acids. Germline CDR1 and CDR2: SGHDN and FVKESK.

The V and J genes are TRBV19 and TRBJ2-7, with D possibly being TRBD1 (8 bases). The CDR3 has 15 amino acids. CDR1 and CDR2 (germline): LNHDA, SQIVND (reference sequence). Trimming took off 6 bases at V and 3 bases at J, with 18 bases between the two ends. CDR3 DNA sequence: TGTGCCAGTAGGAGCGGGACAGGACCGCTCTACGAGCAGTACTTC. Translated, it gives CASRSGTGPLYEQYF.

V and J are TRBV28 and TRBJ2-3; no clear D. The CDR3 has 13 amino acids. Deletions cut 3 bases from V and 5 bases from J, with 9 bases between. Germline values: CDR1 MDHEN, CDR2 SYDVKM. The CDR3 coding sequence is TGTGCCAGCAGTTTTCCGGTTGGAGATACGCAGTATTTT. It codes for CASSFPVGDTQYF.

As concerns this clone: Within the sample, other DNA sequences also encode this same CDR3. V usage is TRBV27 and J usage is TRBJ2-7; possibly TRBD1 for D (6 bases). Germline values: CDR1 MNHEY, CDR2 SMNVEV (reference sequence). With 5 bases removed from V and 4 bases from J, the gap between germline ends came to 12 bases. This CDR3 spans 13 amino acids. The CDR3 spells CASSLGQTYEQYF. CDR3 nucleotides: TGTGCCAGCAGTCTCGGACAGACATACGAGCAGTACTTC.

The V gene is TRBV18, the J gene TRBJ1-4, with D perhaps TRBD1 (5 bases). Germline lookup yields CDR1 KGHSH and CDR2 LQKENI. V lost 3 bases and J 6 bases, leaving 14 bases between the germline ends. The CDR3 runs to 15 residues. DNA for the CDR3: TGTGCCAGCTCACCGCTTGACAGAAAGGATGAAAAACTGTTTTTT. Encoded protein: CASSPLDRKDEKLFF.

In its sample, this clone was seen once. The chain couples TRBV5-6 to TRBJ2-4, with TRBD2 matching 11 bases. Germline loops: CDR1 SGHDT, CDR2 YYEEEE. J lost 9 bases, V lost 1 base, and 3 bases had no gene match. There are 14 residues in the CDR3. This CDR3 reads CASSLTSGSSIQYF. CDR3 in DNA: TGTGCCAGCAGCTTGACTAGCGGGAGTAGCATTCAGTACTTC.

With regard to this clone: Other DNA sequences within the sample encode an identical CDR3. The chain is built from TRBV28 and TRBJ2-7, with 8 bases aligning to TRBD2. V gave up 6 bases and J gave up 1 base; unmatched junction bases: 2. The CDR3 sequence is 13 residues long. CDR1 is MDHEN, CDR2 SYDVKM, per germline. The CDR3 loop is CASRRGRSYEQYF. The CDR3 coding sequence is TGTGCCAGCAGGCGCGGGAGGTCCTACGAGCAGTACTTC.

The sample holds one count of this clone. The V call is TRBV25-1, the J call TRBJ1-1; D uncertain. Germline V gene data show CDR1 as MGHDK and CDR2 as SYGVNS. This CDR3 region has 16 residues. V was cut by 2 bases and J by 0 bases, with 13 bases left in between. CDR3 bases: TGTGCCAGCAGTGAAGGTCTGGGAACGGTGAACACTGAAGCTTTCTTT. Its translation: CASSEGLGTVNTEAFF.

The chain has TRBV7-9 and TRBJ2-3; the D gene is possibly TRBD1 (6 bases). Germline assignment: CDR1 SEHNR and CDR2 FQNEAQ (reference sequence). The CDR3 extends over 15 amino acids. Trimming took off 2 bases at V and 2 bases at J, with 11 bases between the two ends. The CDR3 DNA reads as TGTGCCAGCAGCTTAAGGGACACCAACACAGATACGCAGTATTTT. Translated: CASSLRDTNTDTQYF.

The V call is TRBV9, the J call TRBJ2-6, with 10 bases aligning to TRBD1. The V and J ends lost 0 bases and 2 bases, in that order; junction bases with no gene match: 17. Looked up from germline, CDR1 is SGDLS and CDR2 is YYNGEE. CDR3 length: 22 residues. CDR3 sequence reads: CASSVVRADPGQGLPGANVLTF. For the CDR3, the DNA is TGTGCCAGCAGCGTAGTTCGAGCGGACCCGGGACAGGGGCTGCCTGGGGCCAACGTCCTGACTTTC.

This chain joins TRBV9 and TRBJ2-7, with 10 bases identical to TRBD1. The CDR3 is 15 amino acids. V lost 3 bases to trimming and J lost 3 bases; unmatched junction nucleotides: 6. Germline V gene data show CDR1 as SGDLS and CDR2 as YYNGEE. CDR3 protein: CASSAGQGGFYEQYF. The CDR3 DNA is TGTGCCAGCAGCGCCGGACAGGGGGGTTTCTACGAGCAGTACTTC.

The chain recombines TRBV6-5 with TRBJ2-7; no definite D call. Germline V gene sequence: CDR1 MNHEY, CDR2 SVGAGI. This CDR3 has 14 amino acids. Trimming shortened V by 0 bases and J by 2 bases, and 8 bases separated the two germline ends. CDR3 sequence: CASSYSGKTYEQYF. The CDR3 nucleotides are TGTGCCAGCAGTTACTCTGGGAAAACCTACGAGCAGTACTTC.

This clone was found once. The CDR3 coding sequence is TGTGCCAGCAGTTTATCTCCCGTGGGGGAGCAGTACTTC. This encodes CASSLSPVGEQYF. The rearrangement uses TRBV27 and TRBJ2-7; D call uncertain. V was pared by 0 bases and J by 7 bases, with 10 bases between. Germline CDR1 is MNHEY and CDR2 is SMNVEV (reference sequence). The CDR3 runs to 13 residues.

J is TRBJ2-4 and V is TRBV10-2; 11 positions agree with TRBD1. Germline V gives CDR1 WSHSY, CDR2 SAAADI. Trimming cost V 5 bases and J 4 bases; bases outside gene matches: 7. This CDR3 region has 16 residues. The CDR3 coding sequence is TGCGCCAGCAGTCCCCGGACAGGGGGCATGAAAAACATTCAGTACTTC. Its translation is CASSPRTGGMKNIQYF.

The chain couples TRBV4-3 to TRBJ1-1; maybe TRBD1 (5 bases). The germline V and J ends were trimmed by 0 bases and 2 bases, with 13 bases remaining between them. Germline assignment: CDR1 LGHNA and CDR2 YSLEER. This CDR3 is 16 amino acids long. The CDR3 loop is CASSQDWARDNTEAFF. The CDR3 nucleotides read TGCGCCAGCAGCCAAGATTGGGCTCGGGACAACACTGAAGCTTTCTTT.